This T cell receptor (beta chain) comes out of a study of a mutant IDH1 vaccine in newly diagnosed glioma. Study in general: Vaccine administration was initiated 4-6 weeks following radiotherapy alone, or with temozolomide cycles. Therapy received beforehand was radiotherapy, temozolomide, or both, with most patients given both.

With respect to this clone: Its antigen is currently unknown.

Time point described: week 35, safety follow-up. The content of each vaccine dose was 300 ug of mutant IDH1 20-mer peptide, and topical imiquimod accompanied it. The study's findings and limits: Changes in the top peripheral T cell clonotypes seemingly had no bearing on pseudoprogression. Vaccination induced immune responses in 85% to 95% of patients.

Germline V gives CDR1 MNHEY, CDR2 SVGAGI. V was trimmed by 7 bases and J by 0 bases, leaving 10 bases between them. This CDR3 contains 14 residues. Assay: immunoSEQ multiplex PCR; the TCRdb copy retains only in-frame clones and omits some. The sample lists about 58,000 clones; 80% to 90% were seen once. The chain combines TRBV6-5 with TRBJ2-4, with D hard to call. This TCR was sampled from a man aged 35 to 55 with glioma. The material was PBMCs, obtained from a glioma patient whose treatment included an IDH1 peptide vaccine. CDR3 bases: TGTGCCAGCAAGAGAGACCTAGCCAAAAACATTCAGTACTTC. Its protein is CASKRDLAKNIQYF.